The present TCR beta chain was sequenced within a study of blood T cell repertoires in COVID-19 (dated by TCRdb to 2019 to 2021). About the full investigation: The collaborator samples originated in the United States, Italy and Spain and spanned the acute and convalescent phases of COVID-19. Subjects who had been exposed to COVID-19, were actively infected with it, or had recovered from it provided the deeply sampled blood TCRbeta repertoires that made up the dataset. Sample metadata almost always included a de-identified subject ID, COVID-19 status, age in years and sex. A freely available public database, intended as a resource for researchers studying the immune response to SARS-CoV-2, is where the repertoires were released. The material from the prospective study consisted of cDNA or gDNA derived from T cells, B-cell-depleted T cells, or PBMCs. Samples were obtained from the ongoing ImmuneRACE study (first 160 participants) and from approximately 1,200 subjects provided by 6 global collaborators. Where available, HLA class I and class II types were taken from metadata supplied by the sample provider and were not determined by assay-based typing. What the research found in general, with its limitations: Clinical and demographic metadata were provided uncurated, with the amount varying by source and participant.

This clone was seen only once. Its antigen remains unidentified. No qualities accompany the bases; no much larger clone lies one base away. The cysteine opens and the phenylalanine closes a CDR3 of 14 amino acids. The sequence is cut down to CDR3 DNA, 42 bases in frame from base 1. V loses 6 bases at its end and J loses 5 bases; junction bases beyond the gene matches: 7. CDR1 and CDR2, per the germline V gene, are SNHLY and FYNNEI. Participants in the prospective study were aged roughly 18 to 100 years, lived in about two dozen United States geographic areas, and enrolled through a virtual design. In the prospective study, participants were assigned to cohorts based on the clinical history participants reported in a screening survey and a study questionnaire. ImmuneRACE Cohort 3 recovered participants were defined by two consecutive negative NP/OP PCR tests, healthcare professional clearance, or symptom resolution. In the prospective study, whole blood, serum and a nasopharyngeal or oropharyngeal swab were collected from each participant by mobile phlebotomists. Prospective study participants could optionally give additional blood draws and questionnaires over a 2-month period. Prospective study blood samples were shipped either frozen or at room temperature before DNA extraction.

TCRbeta CDR3 regions were amplified from genomic DNA using the immunoSEQ Assay, a bias-controlled multiplex PCR. Concerning the study's data processing: Nucleated cell counts per sample were estimated from amplification of reference gene primers within the assay. Sequence reads were collapsed and filtered to measure the absolute abundance of every unique TCRbeta CDR3 rearrangement. For each sample, productive Simpson clonality was calculated as the square root of Simpson's diversity index across productive rearrangements. TCRdb took over this immuneACCESS table, retaining in-frame rearrangements with V and J assigned. Such tables are incomplete; in checked studies, under half of the missing clones stem from an unresolved V gene, and the remainder is unexplained. V, J and clone size were drawn from that table, and D and trimming were deduced from the DNA. The table for this sample lists about 320,000 clones; over 75% of them were counted only once. Roughly a tenth of the sample is taken by the ten largest.

Sequencing input: PBMCs or T cells enriched from blood (not recorded which). The chain uses TRBV2 and TRBJ2-1, and 7 junctional nucleotides match TRBD2. This TCR came from a woman between 18 and 30 years old who had recovered from COVID-19. The CDR3 region: CASRGLGPHNEQFF. The base sequence is TGTGCCAGCAGAGGACTAGGGCCCCACAATGAGCAGTTCTTC.